Listed here are 23 T cell receptor beta chains from one sample, sequenced in a study of cytomegalovirus exposure and HLA in healthy donors. It was with 60 Vbeta and 13 Jbeta primers that the PCR ran. Repertoires were generated with immunoSEQ multiplex PCR, while TCRdb's copy carries only in-frame clones and drops some. Its listing shows roughly 100,000 clones. The sample consisted of PBMCs. The receptors were sampled from a middle-aged man in good health and CMV-seronegative.

V is TRBV7-9 and J is TRBJ2-7; D is possibly TRBD1 (5 bases). Trimming removed 4 bases from V and 1 base from J, with 8 bases in between. Germline V gene sequence: CDR1 SEHNR, CDR2 FQNEAQ (reference sequence). The CDR3 totals 13 residues. The DNA of the CDR3 is TGTGCCAGCAGCTCCCCAGGGTCCTACGAGCAGTACTTC. Protein sequence: CASSSPGSYEQYF.

The chain recombines TRBV7-2 with TRBJ1-5; TRBD1 aligns across 9 bases. Germline V gene lookup returns CDR1 SGHTA and CDR2 FQGNSA. This CDR3 comprises 14 residues. J lost 7 bases, V lost 5 bases, and 6 bases had no gene match. CDR3 bases: TGTGCCAGCAGCCCGGGACAGGGTGTCCAGCCCCAGCATTTT. Translating it yields CASSPGQGVQPQHF.

The chain combines TRBV7-8 with TRBJ1-2; maybe TRBD1 (5 bases). Looked up from germline, CDR1 is SGHVS and CDR2 is FQNEAQ. The CDR3 consists of 12 residues. Trimming shortened V by 4 bases and J by 7 bases, and 10 bases separated the two germline ends. This chain's CDR3 is CASSSTTVGYTF. Written as DNA, the CDR3 is TGTGCCAGCAGCTCAACGACAGTTGGCTACACCTTC.

Concerning this clone: Other DNA sequences within the sample encode an identical CDR3. CDR3 protein: CASRTRGREQYF. CDR3 DNA sequence: TGTGCCAGCAGGACTAGGGGGCGAGAGCAGTACTTC. The chain is built from TRBV6-5 and TRBJ2-7, with D possibly TRBD1 on 7 matching bases. CDR3 length equals 12 residues. Germline loops: CDR1 MNHEY, CDR2 SVGAGI. Trimming left V 6 bases short and J 7 bases short, with 13 bases between.

The chain recombines TRBV30 with TRBJ1-5; no firm D call. The germline V gene encodes CDR1 GTSNPN and CDR2 SVGIG (reference sequence). Trimming pared 2 bases from V and 7 bases from J, leaving 12 bases between. This CDR3 contains 13 residues. This CDR3 is CAWSSTTGQPQHF. Here the CDR3 DNA reads TGTGCCTGGAGTTCTACTACCGGGCAGCCCCAGCATTTT.

DNA for the CDR3: TGTGCCAGCAGCCCCAGCCCCCGGGACAGGGATCAAGAGACCCAGTACTTC. This sequence encodes CASSPSPRDRDQETQYF. The chain employs TRBV7-9 and TRBJ2-5; TRBD1 aligns across 9 bases. Germline V lookup: CDR1 SEHNR, CDR2 FQNEAQ (reference sequence). The CDR3 contains 17 residues. V shed 5 bases, J shed 2 bases, and the junction held 12 bases outside the gene matches.

The chain combines TRBV10-3 with TRBJ2-2, with 8 bases that match TRBD2. Germline CDR1 ENHRY, CDR2 SYGVKD. V lost 4 bases to trimming and J lost 2 bases; unmatched junction nucleotides: 3. CDR3 length: 15 residues. The DNA of the CDR3 is TGTGCCATCAGTGGAACTAGCGGAAACACCGGGGAGCTGTTTTTT. Translation: CAISGTSGNTGELFF.

J is TRBJ1-4 and V is TRBV5-8; D is unclear. The CDR3 has 16 amino acids. Trimming left V 1 base short and J 5 bases short, with 15 bases between. Germline CDR1 reads SGHTS; CDR2 reads YDEGEE. This CDR3 reads CASSLLFTIRNEKLFF. In DNA, the CDR3 is TGTGCCAGCAGCTTGCTCTTCACAATTCGAAATGAAAAACTGTTTTTT.

Here the CDR3 DNA reads TGTGCCAGCAGCTTCCTAGCGGTAAGCACAGATACGCAGTATTTT. This translates into CASSFLAVSTDTQYF. This chain connects TRBV7-2 to TRBJ2-3; 7 bases map to TRBD2. The CDR3 totals 15 residues. CDR1 is SGHTA, CDR2 FQGNSA, per germline. Germline trimming cut 3 bases from V and 0 bases from J; bases unmatched to any gene: 3.

This chain links TRBV7-2 with TRBJ2-5; no clear D gene. Looked up from germline, CDR1 is SGHTA and CDR2 is FQGNSA. Trimming shortened V by 2 bases and J by 2 bases, and 6 bases separated the two germline ends. The CDR3 length is 13 residues. CDR3 in amino acids: CASSLWQQETQYF. CDR3 DNA: TGTGCCAGCAGCTTATGGCAGCAAGAGACCCAGTACTTC.

The chain joins TRBV5-1 to TRBJ2-2; maybe TRBD1 (5 bases). Trimming stripped 0 bases from V and 11 bases from J, with 14 bases between. Germline-derived CDR1 and CDR2 are SGHRS and YFSETQ. The CDR3 totals 14 residues. CDR3 bases: TGCGCCAGCAGCTTGGAGGGGAACTCGGTCGAGCTGTTTTTT. Amino acids: CASSLEGNSVELFF.

This rearrangement joins TRBV16 to TRBJ1-6; D might be TRBD1 (6 bases). CDR1 is KGHSY, CDR2 FQNENV, per germline. The CDR3 is 15 residues long. Trimming removed 4 bases from V and 14 bases from J, with 21 bases in between. The CDR3 DNA reads as TGTGCCAGCAGCCGACAAGGGACATCCCGAGGGGCCCTCCACTTT. It is translated as CASSRQGTSRGALHF.

The V and J genes are TRBV10-3 and TRBJ2-7; D possibly corresponds to TRBD1 (5 bases). V lost 10 bases, J lost 7 bases, and 17 bases lay in between. The CDR3 is 12 residues long. Germline V gene data show CDR1 as ENHRY and CDR2 as SYGVKD. CDR3 nucleotides: TGTGCCACGACAGCGAACCTGTGGGAGCAGTACTTC. It codes for CATTANLWEQYF.

The V call is TRBV5-1, the J call TRBJ2-1; 11 positions agree with TRBD2. J lost 5 bases, V lost 5 bases, and 3 bases had no gene match. Germline assignment: CDR1 SGHRS and CDR2 YFSETQ. The CDR3 has 14 amino acids. CDR3 in DNA: TGCGCCAGCAGGGGACTAGCGGTAAACAATGAGCAGTTCTTC. It is translated as CASRGLAVNNEQFF. Full variable domain (missing parts from reference TRBV5-1 and TRBJ2-1): KAGVTQTPRYLIKTRGQQVTLSCSPISGHRSVSWYQQTPGQGLQFLFEYFSETQRNKGNFPGRFSGRQFSNSRSEMNVSTLELGDSALYLCASRGLAVNNEQFFGPGTRLTVL.

This rearrangement joins TRBV7-9 to TRBJ2-3; 7 bases agree with TRBD1. The CDR3 covers 16 residues. Unmatched junction bases numbered 6, after V lost 0 bases and J lost 3 bases. Germline V gene sequence: CDR1 SEHNR, CDR2 FQNEAQ (reference sequence). The chain's CDR3 is CASSLAAGGWTDTQYF. CDR3 DNA: TGTGCCAGCAGCTTAGCCGCAGGGGGTTGGACAGATACGCAGTATTTT.

The gene calls are TRBV7-8 and TRBJ2-3; TRBD2 is a possible D gene (6 bases). The length of the CDR3 is 14 residues. V gave up 5 bases and J gave up 4 bases, with 13 bases separating them. Germline-derived CDR1 and CDR2 are SGHVS and FQNEAQ. The CDR3, as DNA: TGTGCCAGCAGCACAAGACTAGTATCAGATACGCAGTATTTT. Encoded protein: CASSTRLVSDTQYF.

This chain joins TRBV7-9 and TRBJ2-5; 8 bases align to TRBD1. CDR3 length equals 15 residues. J gave up 6 bases and V 3 bases, and 9 bases lay outside the gene matches. Germline V gene data show CDR1 as SEHNR and CDR2 as FQNEAQ (reference sequence). The CDR3 reads CASSFGRGRVQTQYF. CDR3 DNA sequence: TGTGCCAGCAGCTTTGGCAGGGGGCGCGTACAGACCCAGTACTTC.

The chain combines TRBV5-6 with TRBJ2-2; 7 nucleotides line up with TRBD2. Trimming at V came to 7 bases and at J to 1 base, leaving 13 bases not matched to a gene. The CDR3 spans 17 residues. Per germline, CDR1 SGHDT and CDR2 YYEEEE. The CDR3 here is CASSPYGGGLNTGELFF. As DNA, the CDR3 is TGTGCCAGCTCTCCCTATGGGGGGGGACTGAACACCGGGGAGCTGTTTTTT.

The rearrangement joins TRBV7-2 to TRBJ2-3; D possibly corresponds to TRBD1 (5 bases). This CDR3 spans 14 amino acids. V gave up 8 bases and J gave up 2 bases, with 14 bases separating them. Germline CDR1 SGHTA, CDR2 FQGNSA. The CDR3, as DNA: TGTGCCAGCCAACGAGACAGAAACACAGATACGCAGTATTTT. This sequence encodes CASQRDRNTDTQYF.

The chain joins TRBV2 to TRBJ2-7; 9 bases fit TRBD2. Unmatched junction bases numbered 3, after V lost 3 bases and J lost 3 bases. This CDR3 contains 14 residues. The germline gives CDR1 SNHLY, CDR2 FYNNEI. CDR3 loop: CASSDWTSVYEQYF. In nucleotides, the CDR3 is TGTGCCAGCAGTGATTGGACTAGCGTCTACGAGCAGTACTTC.

The chain is built from TRBV4-1 and TRBJ2-3, with 10 nucleotides matching TRBD2. Per germline, CDR1 MGHRA and CDR2 YSYEKL. J was trimmed by 8 bases and V by 4 bases; bases with no gene match: 9. This CDR3 comprises 15 residues. Here the CDR3 reads CASSPPSGGAVTQYF. CDR3 bases: TGCGCCAGCAGCCCCCCCAGCGGGGGGGCGGTTACGCAGTATTTT.

The chain employs TRBV7-9 and TRBJ2-7; 9 positions agree with TRBD1. The CDR3 loop spans 14 amino acids. V was pared by 4 bases and J by 4 bases, with 5 bases of the junction left unmatched. The germline V gene has CDR1 SEHNR and CDR2 FQNEAQ (reference sequence). CDR3: CASSSPGTGYEQYF. CDR3 sequence (DNA): TGTGCCAGCAGCTCTCCCGGGACAGGGTACGAGCAGTACTTC. The whole variable domain, filled in from reference TRBV7-9 and TRBJ2-7, reads DTGVSQNPRHKITKRGQNVTFRCDPISEHNRLYWYRQTLGQGPEFLTYFQNEAQLEKSRLLSDRFSAERPKGSFSTLEIQRTEQGDSAMYLCASSSPGTGYEQYFGPGTRLTVT.

The CDR3 region is CASSAPGGYNEQFF. The CDR3 DNA reads as TGCGCCAGCAGCGCCCCAGGGGGCTACAATGAGCAGTTCTTC. V and J are TRBV5-1 and TRBJ2-1, with TRBD1 matching 7 bases. Germline trimming cut 4 bases from V and 3 bases from J; bases unmatched to any gene: 4. The CDR3 contains 14 residues. Per the germline V gene, CDR1 is SGHRS and CDR2 is YFSETQ.